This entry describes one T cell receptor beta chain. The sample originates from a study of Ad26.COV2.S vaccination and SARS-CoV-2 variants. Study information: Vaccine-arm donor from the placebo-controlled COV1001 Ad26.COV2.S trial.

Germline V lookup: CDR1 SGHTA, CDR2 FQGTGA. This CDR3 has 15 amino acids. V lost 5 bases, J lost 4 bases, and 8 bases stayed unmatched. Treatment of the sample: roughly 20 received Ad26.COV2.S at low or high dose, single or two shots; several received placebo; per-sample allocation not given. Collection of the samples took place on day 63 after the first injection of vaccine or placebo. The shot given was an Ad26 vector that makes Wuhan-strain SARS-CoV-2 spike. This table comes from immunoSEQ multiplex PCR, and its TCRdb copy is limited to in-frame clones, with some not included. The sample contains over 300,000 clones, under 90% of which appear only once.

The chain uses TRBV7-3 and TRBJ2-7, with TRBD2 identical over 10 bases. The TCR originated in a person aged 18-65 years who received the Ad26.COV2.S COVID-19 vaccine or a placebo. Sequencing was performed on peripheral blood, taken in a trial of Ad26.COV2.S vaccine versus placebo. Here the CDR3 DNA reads TGTGCCAGCAGCCCTAGCGGGAGTAAAAGGTACGAGCAGTACTTC. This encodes CASSPSGSKRYEQYF.